This entry describes one TCR beta chain. Its cognate antigen is unknown. CDR3 size: 11 residues. The germline V and J ends were trimmed by 5 bases and 6 bases, with 4 bases remaining between them. CDR1 is KGHDR, CDR2 SFDVKD, per germline. Here immunoSEQ multiplex PCR was the method, and the copy in TCRdb shows in-frame clones only, minus some. Of about 120,000 clones listed, over 85% were seen once; the top ten hold around 8%. This entry comes from a study of T cell responses to AZD1222 COVID-19 vaccine. Study findings and constraints: Increases in Spike-specific TCR breadth and depth were seen after two AZD1222 doses.

The J gene is TRBJ2-1, the V gene TRBV24-1, with D uncertain. This material consisted of peripheral blood, taken on day 0 of AZD1222 vaccination. This receptor was identified in an adult in good health. The CDR3 DNA follows: TGTGCCACCAGTGCGATCAATGAGCAGTTCTTC. It translates to CATSAINEQFF.